The next 32 T cell receptor beta chains were all read from a single sample in a study of blood T cells in healthy people across ages. Then a second PCR, running about 7 to 11 cycles, was carried out with a sample-barcoded 5' primer and a J-beta primer mix. TCRdb processed the 5' RACE reads anew with MiXCR; each CDR3 protein has one entry. The table includes 650,000 to 1,000,000 distinct CDR3 sequences, around 36% detected once. Sequenced: blood. Source of these receptors: a young man in good health.

In the case of this clonotype: A much larger clone is a single base away; this may be a read error. This chain joins TRBV11-2 and TRBJ2-1, with a weak D call TRBD2 (6 bases). Germline V gene lookup returns CDR1 SGHAT and CDR2 FQNNGV. V was trimmed by 3 bases and J by 13 bases, leaving 19 bases between them. The length of the CDR3 is 14 residues. This CDR3 reads CASSLGHPGETQFF. CDR3 nucleotide sequence: TGTGCCAGCAGCTTGGGTCATCCGGGAGAGACCCAGTTCTTC.

This clonotype was seen once. Since a much larger clone is just one base distant, this may be a read error. The V call is TRBV5-1, the J call TRBJ1-2, with unresolved D. This CDR3 comprises 14 residues. With 4 bases removed from V and 2 bases from J, the gap between germline ends came to 12 bases. The V gene's germline CDR1 is SGHRS and CDR2 YFSETQ. CDR3 in amino acids: CASSVESENYGYTF. The CDR3 DNA follows: TGCGCCAGCAGCGTGGAGTCAGAGAACTATGGCTACACCTTC.

This clonotype was detected a few times. The V call is TRBV7-2, the J call TRBJ2-7; D ambiguous. Trimming took 4 bases from V and 6 from J, leaving 13 bases between them. Germline values: CDR1 SGHTA, CDR2 FQGNSA. The CDR3 is made up of 13 amino acids. The CDR3 DNA reads TGTGCCAGCAGCTCCCCGGGCGCCGCCGAGCAGTACTTC. Protein: CASSSPGAAEQYF.

J is TRBJ2-5 and V is TRBV28, with no clear D. This CDR3 spans 14 amino acids. V was pared by 11 bases and J by 4 bases, with 20 bases between. Germline V lookup: CDR1 MDHEN, CDR2 SYDVKM. CDR3 sequence: CAYASAGHRETQYF. Written as DNA, the CDR3 is TGTGCCTACGCCTCCGCCGGCCATCGAGAGACCCAGTACTTC.

Of note for this clonotype: A read error may explain this, as a much larger clone is one base away. V and J are TRBV7-2 and TRBJ2-1; 8 nucleotides line up with TRBD2. J was trimmed by 8 bases and V by 1 base; bases with no gene match: 7. This CDR3 contains 15 residues. Germline CDR1 and CDR2: SGHTA and FQGNSA. In DNA, the CDR3 is TGTGCCAGCAGCTTAGTAGCGGGGCCGTACGATGAGCAGTTCTTC. It encodes CASSLVAGPYDEQFF.

This clonotype was seen more than once but under ten times. This chain links TRBV7-9 with TRBJ1-6, with TRBD1 as a possible D gene (6 bases). Between the trimmed V and J ends, which lost 5 bases and 7 bases, there was a span of 15 bases. The CDR3 totals 15 residues. The V gene's germline CDR1 is SEHNR and CDR2 FQNEAQ (reference sequence). The CDR3 loop is CASSPRGHLNSPLHF. The DNA for the CDR3 is TGTGCCAGCAGCCCAAGGGGACACCTGAATTCACCCCTCCACTTT. The variable domain in full, with the rest retrieved from reference TRBV7-9 and TRBJ1-6, is DTGVSQNPRHKITKRGQNVTFRCDPISEHNRLYWYRQTLGQGPEFLTYFQNEAQLEKSRLLSDRFSAERPKGSFSTLEIQRTEQGDSAMYLCASSPRGHLNSPLHFGNGTRLTVT.

This chain connects TRBV2 to TRBJ1-2; no reliable D call. Trimming took 6 bases from V and 7 from J, leaving 21 bases between them. CDR1 is SNHLY and CDR2 is FYNNEI in the germline V gene. CDR3 length equals 15 residues. DNA of the CDR3: TGTGCCAGCAGCGCCCCGTTAAACGAGCTGGGTGGCTACACCTTC. Amino acids: CASSAPLNELGGYTF.

This clonotype was recorded at least ten times. The chain links TRBV4-1 to TRBJ2-3; 8 bases fit TRBD2. Germline trimming cut 0 bases from V and 2 bases from J; bases unmatched to any gene: 10. The length of the CDR3 is 18 residues. CDR1 is MGHRA, CDR2 YSYEKL, per germline. CDR3 sequence reads: CASSQDWVRGAYTDTQYF. The DNA of the CDR3 is TGCGCCAGCAGCCAAGATTGGGTGCGGGGGGCGTACACAGATACGCAGTATTTT.

This clonotype was picked up many times. The rearrangement uses TRBV4-3 and TRBJ2-3; 9 bases fit TRBD1. Germline CDR1 reads LGHNA; CDR2 reads YSLEER. Trimming at V came to 0 bases and at J to 6 bases, leaving 7 bases not matched to a gene. The CDR3 is 16 residues long. CDR3 DNA: TGCGCCAGCAGCCAAGAACGGGACACAGGGGGCGATACGCAGTATTTT. This gives the protein CASSQERDTGGDTQYF.

There are a few counts of this clonotype. The germline gene is not matched at one end of the junction; a read error may be the cause. This chain uses TRBV5-1 with TRBJ2-1, with D unclear. The V gene's germline CDR1 is SGHRS and CDR2 YFSETQ. The CDR3 loop spans 15 amino acids. The CDR3 coding sequence is TGCGCCAGCAGCTTGGCTGACGTGTCTATCAATGAGCGGTTCTTC. It yields the protein CASSLADVSINERFF. Full variable domain (missing parts from reference TRBV5-1 and TRBJ2-1): KAGVTQTPRYLIKTRGQQVTLSCSPISGHRSVSWYQQTPGQGLQFLFEYFSETQRNKGNFPGRFSGRQFSNSRSEMNVSTLELGDSALYLCASSLADVSINERFFGPGTRLTVL.

This chain joins TRBV12-3 or TRBV12-4 and TRBJ2-5; D gene uncertain. The CDR3 is 14 residues long. Deletions cut 6 bases from V and 2 bases from J, with 13 bases between. CDR3 coding DNA: TGTGCCAGCAGCCCCCGGGCAAAACAAGAGACCCAGTACTTC. Residues: CASSPRAKQETQYF.

The chain is built from TRBV6-2 or TRBV6-3 and TRBJ1-1, with 10 bases identical to TRBD1. Germline V gene data show CDR1 as MNHEY and CDR2 as SVGEGT. Losses at the gene ends were 7 bases for V and 5 bases for J; bases not matched to a gene: 10. The CDR3 is 15 amino acids. The CDR3 here is CASTGDDRGRTEAFF. The DNA for the CDR3 is TGTGCCAGCACCGGAGACGACAGGGGGCGAACTGAAGCTTTCTTT.

This clonotype was seen repeatedly, ten times or more. V gene TRBV12-3 or TRBV12-4 combines with J gene TRBJ2-5; no definite D call. The CDR3 sequence is 12 residues long. V lost 2 bases and J 5 bases, leaving 6 bases between the germline ends. The CDR3 coding sequence is TGTGCCAGCAGTTTAAGCAGCGAGACCCAGTACTTC. Amino acids: CASSLSSETQYF.

DNA of the CDR3: TGTGCCAGCAGCTTGGTTACCAGCCGGACCGGCACAAATGAAAAACTGTTTTTT. Its translation: CASSLVTSRTGTNEKLFF. J is TRBJ1-4 and V is TRBV5-5; the D is unclear. This CDR3 has 18 amino acids. Deletions cut 0 bases from V and 5 bases from J, with 20 bases between. Germline lookup yields CDR1 SGHKS and CDR2 YYEKEE (reference sequence).

The sample holds a few counts of this clonotype. The chain is built from TRBV7-2 and TRBJ2-7, with D tentatively TRBD1 (6 bases). V lost 5 bases and J lost 3, with 17 bases in between. The CDR3 is made up of 15 amino acids. Germline CDR1 is SGHTA and CDR2 is FQGNSA. The CDR3 DNA reads as TGTGCCAGCAGCCGAAGCCGGGACATCTTCTACGAGCAGTACTTC. Translated, it gives CASSRSRDIFYEQYF.

This clonotype was counted only a few times. The gene calls are TRBV4-2 and TRBJ2-5, with 7 bases identical to TRBD2. From germline, CDR1 is LGHNA and CDR2 YNFKEQ. The trim removed 0 bases at V and 11 bases at J, leaving 24 bases unmatched. CDR3 length equals 19 residues. CDR3 loop: CASSQDGGGERSVYNEQYF. CDR3 bases: TGTGCCAGCAGCCAAGATGGGGGGGGAGAACGGTCCGTCTACAATGAGCAGTACTTC.

The chain uses TRBV20-1 and TRBJ2-1, with TRBD2 matching 11 bases. This CDR3 comprises 14 residues. CDR1 DFQATT and CDR2 SNEGSKA come from the germline V gene (reference sequence). V gave up 2 bases and J gave up 13 bases; unmatched junction bases: 10. CDR3 protein: CSARLAGGGETQFF. The CDR3 coding sequence is TGCAGTGCTAGACTAGCGGGGGGTGGGGAGACCCAGTTCTTC.

This clonotype was recorded at least ten times. The J gene is TRBJ1-2, the V gene TRBV9; perhaps TRBD1 as D (6 bases). With 4 bases removed from V and 6 bases from J, the gap between germline ends came to 13 bases. Germline CDR1 is SGDLS and CDR2 is YYNGEE. The CDR3 has 13 amino acids. The CDR3 sequence is CASSTGFPNGYTF. CDR3 DNA: TGTGCCAGCAGCACAGGGTTTCCAAATGGCTACACCTTC.

This clonotype was recorded a few times. The genes are TRBV5-1 and TRBJ1-1, with TRBD1 matching 7 bases. CDR3 size: 14 residues. The junction had 8 bases not matched to a gene; V was cut back by 6 bases and J by 3 bases. Germline CDR1 and CDR2: SGHRS and YFSETQ. The DNA of the CDR3 is TGCGCCAGCACTCGCGGAACAGGGGACACTGAAGCTTTCTTT. Its protein product is CASTRGTGDTEAFF. Looking up the rest from reference TRBV5-1 and TRBJ1-1 gives the full variable domain: KAGVTQTPRYLIKTRGQQVTLSCSPISGHRSVSWYQQTPGQGLQFLFEYFSETQRNKGNFPGRFSGRQFSNSRSEMNVSTLELGDSALYLCASTRGTGDTEAFFGQGTRLTVV.

For this clonotype: Sequence at one end of the junction differs from germline and may be a read error. The chain employs TRBV5-5 and TRBJ1-2; D unclear. The CDR3 is 11 residues long. Germline CDR1 SGHKS, CDR2 YYEKEE (reference sequence). The CDR3 bases are TGTGCCAGCAGCTTAGGCTATGGCTGCACCTTC. Encoded protein: CASSLGYGCTF.

The sample holds a few counts of this clonotype. The chain uses TRBV11-2 and TRBJ1-6; D remains unclear. The CDR3 has 14 amino acids. With 1 base removed from V and 5 bases from J, the gap between germline ends came to 6 bases. CDR1 and CDR2 (germline): SGHAT, FQNNGV. The CDR3 here is CASSLGSNNSPLHF. The CDR3, as DNA: TGTGCCAGCAGCTTAGGGTCAAATAATTCACCCCTCCACTTT.

This clonotype has at least ten counts. The chain employs TRBV5-1 and TRBJ2-3; no definite D call. V lost 1 base and J lost 4, with 7 bases in between. Germline CDR1 SGHRS, CDR2 YFSETQ. This CDR3 comprises 13 residues. The CDR3: CASSLLRPDTQYF. CDR3 coding DNA: TGCGCCAGCAGCTTGCTACGACCAGATACGCAGTATTTT.

J is TRBJ1-2 and V is TRBV5-1; D gene unclear. Germline V CDR1 and CDR2: SGHRS, YFSETQ. V was clipped by 5 bases and J by 4 bases, with 15 bases between them. This CDR3 spans 14 amino acids. CDR3 nucleotides: TGCGCCAGCAGATTAGGTCCACAAGGCTATGGCTACACCTTC. It yields the protein CASRLGPQGYGYTF.

The chain combines TRBV20-1 with TRBJ1-2; D is unclear. Per germline, CDR1 DFQATT and CDR2 SNEGSKA (reference sequence). The CDR3 extends over 14 amino acids. Trimming stripped 0 bases from V and 5 bases from J, with 13 bases between. The DNA of the CDR3 is TGCAGTGCTAGAGATAGGTCCCTGGGATATGGCTACACCTTC. Residues: CSARDRSLGYGYTF.

The chain uses TRBV7-2 and TRBJ1-2, with D uncertain. The CDR3 has 14 amino acids. CDR1 and CDR2 from the germline V gene are SGHTA and FQGNSA. V was pared by 0 bases and J by 1 base, with 6 bases between. In nucleotides, the CDR3 is TGTGCCAGCAGCTTAGCCGCGAATAACTATGGCTACACCTTC. Its translation: CASSLAANNYGYTF.

The sample holds many counts of this clonotype. The chain carries TRBV10-3 and TRBJ1-4; D gene uncertain. This CDR3 has 13 residues. Germline V lookup: CDR1 ENHRY, CDR2 SYGVKD. Trimming pared 2 bases from V and 8 bases from J, leaving 9 bases between. CDR3 loop: CAISEGRGEKLFF. CDR3 DNA: TGTGCCATCAGTGAGGGTCGAGGGGAAAAACTGTTTTTT.

This clonotype occurred a few times. This chain uses TRBV7-3 with TRBJ2-5; tentative D call: TRBD2 (5 bases). Germline V CDR1 and CDR2: SGHTA, FQGTGA. CDR3 length: 13 residues. V dropped 4 bases and J dropped 3 bases, with 9 bases sitting between them. The CDR3 coding sequence is TGTGCCAGCAGCTCCAGTAGCGAAGAGACCCAGTACTTC. The encoded protein is CASSSSSEETQYF.

This clonotype has a handful of counts. V and J are TRBV5-6 and TRBJ2-5; D is unresolved. The V gene's germline CDR1 is SGHDT and CDR2 YYEEEE. This CDR3 contains 13 residues. V was pared by 4 bases and J by 5 bases, with 12 bases between. The CDR3 DNA reads TGTGCCAGCAGCGGAACGGACGACGAGACCCAGTACTTC. It is translated as CASSGTDDETQYF.

Details on this clonotype: Mismatch with germline at one junction end may stem from a read error. The chain employs TRBV6-1 and TRBJ1-4; possible D gene TRBD1, 5 bases. CDR3 size: 15 residues. The germline V gene has CDR1 MNHNS and CDR2 SASEGT. The CDR3 reads CASSGTSATNEKLFF. CDR3 DNA sequence: TGTGCCAGTAGTGGGACCTCCGCAACTAATGAAAAACTGTTTTTT.

V and J are TRBV10-3 and TRBJ1-1, with D maybe TRBD1 (5 bases). Germline V CDR1 and CDR2: ENHRY, SYGVKD. The CDR3 loop spans 15 amino acids. The ends were cut back, 3 bases at V and 3 bases at J, with 14 bases in the middle. The CDR3 sequence is CAISDITKTDTEAFF. The CDR3, as DNA: TGTGCCATCAGTGATATCACAAAGACAGACACTGAAGCTTTCTTT.

This clonotype was counted between two and nine times. The chain uses TRBV7-2 and TRBJ2-5; no clear D. CDR1 SGHTA and CDR2 FQGNSA come from the germline V gene. CDR3 length equals 14 residues. Between the trimmed V and J ends, which lost 1 base and 5 bases, there was a span of 11 bases. CDR3: CASSLEPNWETQYF. In nucleotides, the CDR3 is TGTGCCAGCAGCTTAGAGCCGAACTGGGAGACCCAGTACTTC.

The chain couples TRBV5-6 to TRBJ1-1; TRBD1 matches at 8 bases. The CDR3 sequence is 14 residues long. V was clipped by 3 bases and J by 8 bases; unmatched bases: 9. Germline CDR1 reads SGHDT; CDR2 reads YYEEEE. CDR3 nucleotides: TGTGCCAGCAGCTCGATGTACAGGGGGAGCGAAGCTTTCTTT. Protein product: CASSSMYRGSEAFF. The full variable domain, completed using reference TRBV5-6 and TRBJ1-1, is DAGVTQSPTHLIKTRGQQVTLRCSPKSGHDTVSWYQQALGQGPQFIFQYYEEEERQRGNFPDRFSGHQFPNYSSELNVNALLLGDSALYLCASSSMYRGSEAFFGQGTRLTVV.